This T cell receptor beta chain came from a study of blood T cells in healthy people across ages. V was trimmed by 4 bases and J by 0 bases, leaving 4 bases between them. CDR3 length: 13 amino acids. Through a sample-barcoded 5' primer and a J-beta primer mix, a second PCR was run for roughly 7 to 11 cycles. TCRdb re-called the 5' RACE reads with MiXCR, one entry per CDR3 protein. The table has 550,000 to 700,000 distinct CDR3 sequences, 25% to 30% seen once. Sequencing was carried out using blood. The rearrangement joins TRBV12-3 or TRBV12-4 to TRBJ1-3; D is unclear. This sequence was found in a woman aged 70-85 years in good health. The CDR3 spells CASSSASGNTIYF. For the CDR3, the DNA is TGTGCCAGCAGTTCGGCCTCTGGAAACACCATATATTTT.